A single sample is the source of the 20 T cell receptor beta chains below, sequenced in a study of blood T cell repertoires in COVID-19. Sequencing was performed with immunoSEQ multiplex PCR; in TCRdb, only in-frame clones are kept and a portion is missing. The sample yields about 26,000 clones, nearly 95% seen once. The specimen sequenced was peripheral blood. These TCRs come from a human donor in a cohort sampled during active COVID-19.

The CDR3 nucleotides read TGTGCCAGCAGTCCTTCGCTAGCGGACTACAATGAGCAGTTCTTC. Protein: CASSPSLADYNEQFF. This rearrangement joins TRBV6-5 to TRBJ2-1; 7 nucleotides agree with TRBD2. The CDR3 covers 15 residues. Per the germline V gene, CDR1 is MNHEY and CDR2 is SVGAGI. After removal of 5 bases from V and 3 bases from J, the junction contained 7 bases not matched to a gene.

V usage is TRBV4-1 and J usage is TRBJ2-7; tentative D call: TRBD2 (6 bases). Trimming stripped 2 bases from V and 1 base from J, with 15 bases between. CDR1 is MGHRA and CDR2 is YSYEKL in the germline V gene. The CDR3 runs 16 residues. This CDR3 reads CASSQLHGSLSYEQYF. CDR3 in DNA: TGCGCCAGCAGCCAACTTCACGGGAGCCTATCCTACGAGCAGTACTTC.

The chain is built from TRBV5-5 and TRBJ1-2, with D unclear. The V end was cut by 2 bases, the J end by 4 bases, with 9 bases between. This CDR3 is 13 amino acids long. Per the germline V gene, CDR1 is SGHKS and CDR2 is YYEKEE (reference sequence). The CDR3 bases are TGTGCCAGCAGCTTAACAGATTCCTATGGCTACACCTTC. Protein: CASSLTDSYGYTF.

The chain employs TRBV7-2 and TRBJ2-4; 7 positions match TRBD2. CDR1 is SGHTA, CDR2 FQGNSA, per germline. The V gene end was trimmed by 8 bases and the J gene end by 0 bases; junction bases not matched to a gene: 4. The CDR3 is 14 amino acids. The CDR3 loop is CASGSGVAKNIQYF. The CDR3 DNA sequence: TGTGCCAGCGGGAGCGGGGTAGCCAAAAACATTCAGTACTTC.

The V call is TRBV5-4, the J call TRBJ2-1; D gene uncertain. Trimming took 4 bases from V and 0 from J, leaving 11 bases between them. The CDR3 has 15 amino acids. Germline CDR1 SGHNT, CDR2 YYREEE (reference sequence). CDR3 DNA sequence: TGTGCCAGCAGCGAGTTCGCTACCTCCTACAATGAGCAGTTCTTC. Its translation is CASSEFATSYNEQFF.

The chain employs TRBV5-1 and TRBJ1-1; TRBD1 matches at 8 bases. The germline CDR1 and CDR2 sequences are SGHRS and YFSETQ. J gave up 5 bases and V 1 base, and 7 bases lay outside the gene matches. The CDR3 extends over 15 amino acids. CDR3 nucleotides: TGCGCCAGCAGCTTGTCTGGGACAGGAGGGACTGAAGCTTTCTTT. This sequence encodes CASSLSGTGGTEAFF.

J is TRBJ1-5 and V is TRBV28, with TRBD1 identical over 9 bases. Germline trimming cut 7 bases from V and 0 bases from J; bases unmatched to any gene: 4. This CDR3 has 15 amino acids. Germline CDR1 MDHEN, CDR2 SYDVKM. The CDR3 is CASTGTGNSNQPQHF. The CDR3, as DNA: TGTGCCAGCACCGGGACAGGGAATAGCAATCAGCCCCAGCATTTT.

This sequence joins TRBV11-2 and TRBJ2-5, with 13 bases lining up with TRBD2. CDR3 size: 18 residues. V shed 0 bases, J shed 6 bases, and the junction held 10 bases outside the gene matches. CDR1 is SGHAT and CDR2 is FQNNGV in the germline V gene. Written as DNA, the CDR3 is TGTGCCAGCAGCTTAGATCTCCCACTAGCGGGGGGGCCGAAGACCCAGTACTTC. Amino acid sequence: CASSLDLPLAGGPKTQYF.

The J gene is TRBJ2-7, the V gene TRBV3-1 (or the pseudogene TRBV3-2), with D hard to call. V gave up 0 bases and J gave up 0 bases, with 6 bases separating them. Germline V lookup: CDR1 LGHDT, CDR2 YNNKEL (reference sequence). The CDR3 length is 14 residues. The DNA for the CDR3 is TGTGCCAGCAGCCAAGACCCGAGCTCCTACGAGCAGTACTTC. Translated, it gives CASSQDPSSYEQYF.

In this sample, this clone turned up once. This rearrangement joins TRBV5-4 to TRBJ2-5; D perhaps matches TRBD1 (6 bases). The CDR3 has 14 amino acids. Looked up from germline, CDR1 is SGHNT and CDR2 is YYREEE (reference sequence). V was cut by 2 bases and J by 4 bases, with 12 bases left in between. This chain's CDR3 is CASSLQGFLETQYF. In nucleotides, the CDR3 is TGTGCCAGCAGCTTACAGGGTTTTCTAGAGACCCAGTACTTC.

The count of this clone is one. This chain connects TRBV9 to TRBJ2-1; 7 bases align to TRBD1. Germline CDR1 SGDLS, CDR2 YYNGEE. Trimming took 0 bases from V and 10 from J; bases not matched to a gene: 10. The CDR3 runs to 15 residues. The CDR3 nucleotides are TGTGCCAGCAGCGTAGCTCAGGGGGTAGCGTACGAGCAGTTCTTC. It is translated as CASSVAQGVAYEQFF.

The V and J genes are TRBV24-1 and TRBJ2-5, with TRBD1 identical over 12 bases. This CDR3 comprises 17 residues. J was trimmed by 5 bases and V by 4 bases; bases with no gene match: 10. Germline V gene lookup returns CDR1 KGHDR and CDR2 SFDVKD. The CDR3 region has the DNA TGTGCCACCAGTGACCCCACCGGGACAGGGGGCGCTGAGACCCAGTACTTC. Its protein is CATSDPTGTGGAETQYF.

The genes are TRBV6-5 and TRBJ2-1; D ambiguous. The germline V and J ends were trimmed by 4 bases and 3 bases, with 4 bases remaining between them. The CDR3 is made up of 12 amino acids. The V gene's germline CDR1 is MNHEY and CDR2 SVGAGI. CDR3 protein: CASSLDYNEQFF. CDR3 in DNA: TGTGCCAGCAGTTTAGACTACAATGAGCAGTTCTTC.

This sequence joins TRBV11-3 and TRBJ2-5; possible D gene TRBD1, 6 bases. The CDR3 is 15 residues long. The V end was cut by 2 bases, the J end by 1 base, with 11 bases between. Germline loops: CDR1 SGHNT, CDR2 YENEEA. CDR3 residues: CASSLTGMLQETQYF. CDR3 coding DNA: TGTGCCAGCAGCTTAACAGGGATGCTCCAAGAGACCCAGTACTTC.

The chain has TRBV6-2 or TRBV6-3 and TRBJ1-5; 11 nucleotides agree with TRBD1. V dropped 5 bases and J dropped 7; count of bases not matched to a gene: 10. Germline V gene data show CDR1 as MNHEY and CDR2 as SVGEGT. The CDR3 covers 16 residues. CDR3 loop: CASSTLGTGGGQPQHF. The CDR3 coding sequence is TGTGCCAGCAGTACCCTGGGGACAGGGGGTGGCCAGCCCCAGCATTTT.

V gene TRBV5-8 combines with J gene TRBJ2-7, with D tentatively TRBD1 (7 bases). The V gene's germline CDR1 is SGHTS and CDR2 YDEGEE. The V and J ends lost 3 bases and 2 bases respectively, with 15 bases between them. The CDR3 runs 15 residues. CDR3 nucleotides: TGTGCCAGCAGCTGGGGGGCAGGGGGTCCCTACGAGCAGTACTTC. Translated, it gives CASSWGAGGPYEQYF.

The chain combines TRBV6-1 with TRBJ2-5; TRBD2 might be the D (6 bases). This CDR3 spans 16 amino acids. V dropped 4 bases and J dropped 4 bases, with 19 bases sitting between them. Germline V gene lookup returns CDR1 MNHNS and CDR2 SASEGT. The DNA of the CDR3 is TGTGCCAGCAGTGGGGGCCGAAGGGGAGCGGGAGAGACCCAGTACTTC. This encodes CASSGGRRGAGETQYF.

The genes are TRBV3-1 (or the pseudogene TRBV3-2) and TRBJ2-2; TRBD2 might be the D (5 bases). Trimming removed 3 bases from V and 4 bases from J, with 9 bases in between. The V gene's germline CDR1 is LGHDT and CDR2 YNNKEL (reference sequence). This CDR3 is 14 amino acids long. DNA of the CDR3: TGTGCCAGCAGCCACCTAGCTGGCACCGGGGAGCTGTTTTTT. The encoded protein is CASSHLAGTGELFF.

DNA for the CDR3: TGTGCCAGCAGTTCGACAGGGGGACGGGAAAAACTGTTTTTT. This gives the protein CASSSTGGREKLFF. The gene calls are TRBV28 and TRBJ1-4, with TRBD1 matching 9 bases. V dropped 4 bases and J dropped 8; count of bases not matched to a gene: 5. Germline values: CDR1 MDHEN, CDR2 SYDVKM. The CDR3 length is 14 residues.

CDR3 DNA sequence: TGTGCCAGCAGCTTGGGCGGGAGCACAGATACGCAGTATTTT. This encodes CASSLGGSTDTQYF. This chain connects TRBV5-8 to TRBJ2-3, with D perhaps matching TRBD2 (5 bases). Trimming shortened V by 0 bases and J by 0 bases, and 5 bases separated the two germline ends. Germline CDR1 reads SGHTS; CDR2 reads YDEGEE. The CDR3 is made up of 14 amino acids.